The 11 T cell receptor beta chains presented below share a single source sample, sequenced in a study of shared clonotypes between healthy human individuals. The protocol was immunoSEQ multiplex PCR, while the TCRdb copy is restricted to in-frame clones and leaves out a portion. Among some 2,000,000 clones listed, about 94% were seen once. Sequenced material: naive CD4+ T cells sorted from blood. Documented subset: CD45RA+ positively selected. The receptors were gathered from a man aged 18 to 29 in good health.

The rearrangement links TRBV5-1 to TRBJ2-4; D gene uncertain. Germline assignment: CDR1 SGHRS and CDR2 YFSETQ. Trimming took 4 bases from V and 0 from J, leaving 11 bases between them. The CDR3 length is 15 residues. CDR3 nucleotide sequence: TGCGCCAGCAGCCTCGCACCTCTAGCCAAAAACATTCAGTACTTC. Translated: CASSLAPLAKNIQYF.

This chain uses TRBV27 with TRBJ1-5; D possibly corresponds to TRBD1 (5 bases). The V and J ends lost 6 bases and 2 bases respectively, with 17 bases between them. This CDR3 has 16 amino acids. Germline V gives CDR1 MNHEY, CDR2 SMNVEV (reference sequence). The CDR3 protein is CASRPTGQTGNQPQHF. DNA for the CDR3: TGTGCCAGCAGACCTACCGGACAAACAGGCAATCAGCCCCAGCATTTT.

CDR3 sequence reads: CASSLQGGRTEAFF. DNA for the CDR3: TGTGCCAGCAGCTTACAAGGGGGCCGCACTGAAGCTTTCTTT. The V and J genes are TRBV7-3 and TRBJ1-1; 7 bases fit TRBD1. V dropped 2 bases and J dropped 4; count of bases not matched to a gene: 4. CDR1 and CDR2 from the germline V gene are SGHTA and FQGTGA. This CDR3 comprises 14 residues.

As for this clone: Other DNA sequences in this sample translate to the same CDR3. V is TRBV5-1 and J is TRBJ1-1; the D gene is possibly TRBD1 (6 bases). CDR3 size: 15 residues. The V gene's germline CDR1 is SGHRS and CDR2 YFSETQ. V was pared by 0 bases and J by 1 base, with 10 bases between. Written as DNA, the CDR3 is TGCGCCAGCAGCTTGGTATCAGGGGCGAACACTGAAGCTTTCTTT. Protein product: CASSLVSGANTEAFF.

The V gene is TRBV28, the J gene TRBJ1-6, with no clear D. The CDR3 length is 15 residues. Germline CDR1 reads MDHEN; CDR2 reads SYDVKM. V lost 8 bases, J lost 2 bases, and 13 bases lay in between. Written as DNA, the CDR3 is TGTGCCAGCGATACGGGGTGGCCCTATAATTCACCCCTCCACTTT. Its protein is CASDTGWPYNSPLHF.

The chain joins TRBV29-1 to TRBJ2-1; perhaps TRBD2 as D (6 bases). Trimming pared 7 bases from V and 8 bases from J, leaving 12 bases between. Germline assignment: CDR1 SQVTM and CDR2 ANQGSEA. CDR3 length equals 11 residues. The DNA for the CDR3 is TGCAGCGCTGCTAGCGTCGATGAGCAGTTCTTC. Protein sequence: CSAASVDEQFF.

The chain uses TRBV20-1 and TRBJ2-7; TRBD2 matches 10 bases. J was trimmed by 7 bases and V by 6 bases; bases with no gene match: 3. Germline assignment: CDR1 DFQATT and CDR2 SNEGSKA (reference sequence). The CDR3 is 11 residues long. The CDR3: CSARTSGEQYF. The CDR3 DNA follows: TGCAGTGCAAGGACTAGCGGTGAGCAGTACTTC.

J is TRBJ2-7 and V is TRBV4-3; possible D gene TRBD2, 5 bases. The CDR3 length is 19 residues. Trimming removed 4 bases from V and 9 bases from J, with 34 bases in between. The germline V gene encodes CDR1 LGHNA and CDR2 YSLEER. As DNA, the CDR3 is TGCGCCAGCAGCCGAGAGACTGCATGTCTAAGGGAACCTACGAGCGGGCAGTACTTC. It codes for CASSRETACLREPTSGQYF.

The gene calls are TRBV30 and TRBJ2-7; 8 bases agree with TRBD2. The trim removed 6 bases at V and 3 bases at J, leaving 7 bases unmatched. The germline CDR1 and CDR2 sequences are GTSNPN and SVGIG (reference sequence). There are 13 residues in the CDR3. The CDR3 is CACGLADHYEQYF. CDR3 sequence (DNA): TGTGCCTGCGGACTAGCAGACCACTACGAGCAGTACTTC. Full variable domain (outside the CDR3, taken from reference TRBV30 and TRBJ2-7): SQTIHQWPATLVQPVGSPLSLECTVEGTSNPNLYWYRQAAGRGLQLLFYSVGIGQISSEVPQNLSASRPQDRQFILSSKKLLLSDSGFYLCACGLADHYEQYFGPGTRLTVT.

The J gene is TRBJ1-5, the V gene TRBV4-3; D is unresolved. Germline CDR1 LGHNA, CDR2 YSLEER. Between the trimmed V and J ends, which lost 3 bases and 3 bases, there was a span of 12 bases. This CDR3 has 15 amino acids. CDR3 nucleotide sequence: TGCGCCAGCAGCCAGGATGCCCTGAACAATCAGCCCCAGCATTTT. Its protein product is CASSQDALNNQPQHF.

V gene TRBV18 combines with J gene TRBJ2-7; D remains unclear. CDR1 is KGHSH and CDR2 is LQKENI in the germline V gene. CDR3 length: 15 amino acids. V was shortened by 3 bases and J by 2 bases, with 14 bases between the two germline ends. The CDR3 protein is CASSPRKETPYEQYF. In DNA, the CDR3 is TGTGCCAGCTCACCCCGGAAGGAGACCCCCTACGAGCAGTACTTC.